This T cell receptor beta chain originates from a study of blood T cell repertoires in COVID-19. About the study: COVID-19 samples from acute and convalescent phases originated in the United States, Italy and Spain. T cells, B-cell-depleted T cells, or PBMCs provided the cDNA or gDNA that served as material.

The CDR3 loop spans 13 amino acids. CDR1 SGHTA and CDR2 FQGNSA come from the germline V gene. J gave up 5 bases and V 2 bases, and 2 bases lay outside the gene matches. In the original analysis: Amplification of reference gene primers provided the estimated nucleated cell counts. Profiling relied on immunoSEQ multiplex PCR, and the TCRdb table lists in-frame clones only, not all of them. Clonal size and the V and J genes are those of that table, whereas D and trimming came from the DNA. The data contain 150,000 to 200,000 clones, around four fifths of them singletons. Sequencing used peripheral blood. The TCR was taken from a woman aged 80 or older with acute or convalescent COVID-19. The V call is TRBV7-2, the J call TRBJ2-5; 7 bases match TRBD2. As DNA, the CDR3 is TGTGCCAGCAGCTTACGGGGGGTCGAGACCCAGTACTTC. This gives the protein CASSLRGVETQYF.